The 3 T cell receptor beta chains in this list originate from one sample, sequenced in a study of blood T cell repertoires in COVID-19. Sequencing used immunoSEQ multiplex PCR; TCRdb keeps in-frame clones, though not all of them. The table has some 150,000 clones, over 65% seen once. What was sequenced was peripheral blood. The origin of the receptors is a woman over 75 with active or convalescent COVID-19.

This clone was observed a few times. The chain carries TRBV18 and TRBJ1-1; D may be TRBD1 (5 bases). The germline V and J ends were trimmed by 4 bases and 7 bases, with 7 bases remaining between them. Germline CDR1 and CDR2: KGHSH and LQKENI. The CDR3 is 11 residues long. The CDR3 here is CASSRGDEAFF. The CDR3 DNA follows: TGTGCCAGCTCACGGGGGGATGAAGCTTTCTTT.

The genes are TRBV7-9 and TRBJ1-1; no firm D call. With 1 base removed from V and 6 bases from J, the gap between germline ends came to 12 bases. CDR3 length: 14 residues. The V gene's germline CDR1 is SEHNR and CDR2 FQNEAQ (reference sequence). The chain's CDR3 is CASSLGTGKAEAFF. DNA for the CDR3: TGTGCCAGCAGCTTAGGGACTGGGAAAGCTGAAGCTTTCTTT. Combining the CDR3 with reference TRBV7-9 and TRBJ1-1 gives the whole variable domain DTGVSQNPRHKITKRGQNVTFRCDPISEHNRLYWYRQTLGQGPEFLTYFQNEAQLEKSRLLSDRFSAERPKGSFSTLEIQRTEQGDSAMYLCASSLGTGKAEAFFGQGTRLTVV.

The chain links TRBV5-1 to TRBJ2-2; 11 bases are a match to TRBD2. The junction had 3 bases not matched to a gene; V was cut back by 2 bases and J by 6 bases. Germline CDR1 reads SGHRS; CDR2 reads YFSETQ. CDR3 size: 15 residues. The CDR3, as DNA: TGCGCCAGCAGCTTCCTAGCGGGGGGATCCGGGGAGCTGTTTTTT. This encodes CASSFLAGGSGELFF.